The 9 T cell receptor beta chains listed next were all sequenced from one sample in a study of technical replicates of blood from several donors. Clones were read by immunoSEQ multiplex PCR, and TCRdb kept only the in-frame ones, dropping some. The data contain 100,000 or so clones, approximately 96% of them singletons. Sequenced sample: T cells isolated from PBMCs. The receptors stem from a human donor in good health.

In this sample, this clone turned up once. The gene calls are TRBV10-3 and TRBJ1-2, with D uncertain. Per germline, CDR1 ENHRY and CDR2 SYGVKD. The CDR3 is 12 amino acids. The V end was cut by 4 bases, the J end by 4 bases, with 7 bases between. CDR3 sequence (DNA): TGTGCCATCAGTGGAGGAACCTATGGCTACACCTTC. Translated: CAISGGTYGYTF.

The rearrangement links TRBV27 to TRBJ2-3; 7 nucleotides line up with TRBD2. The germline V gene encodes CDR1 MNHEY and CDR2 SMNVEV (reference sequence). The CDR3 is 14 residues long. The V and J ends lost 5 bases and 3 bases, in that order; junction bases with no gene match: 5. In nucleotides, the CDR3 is TGTGCCAGCAGTCGGACTAGGAATACAGATACGCAGTATTTT. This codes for CASSRTRNTDTQYF.

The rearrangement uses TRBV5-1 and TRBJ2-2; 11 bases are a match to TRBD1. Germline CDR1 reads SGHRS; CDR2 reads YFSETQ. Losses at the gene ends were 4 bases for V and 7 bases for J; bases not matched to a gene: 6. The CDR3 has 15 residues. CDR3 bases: TGCGCCAGCAGCCCTGGACAGGGGGCGAACGGGGAGCTGTTTTTT. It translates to CASSPGQGANGELFF.

The CDR3 spells CAISEAGTYNEQFF. As DNA, the CDR3 is TGTGCCATCAGTGAAGCGGGTACCTACAATGAGCAGTTCTTC. This sequence joins TRBV10-3 and TRBJ2-1; TRBD2 might be the D (6 bases). The CDR3 loop spans 14 amino acids. The V end was cut by 3 bases, the J end by 2 bases, with 8 bases between. Germline V lookup: CDR1 ENHRY, CDR2 SYGVKD.

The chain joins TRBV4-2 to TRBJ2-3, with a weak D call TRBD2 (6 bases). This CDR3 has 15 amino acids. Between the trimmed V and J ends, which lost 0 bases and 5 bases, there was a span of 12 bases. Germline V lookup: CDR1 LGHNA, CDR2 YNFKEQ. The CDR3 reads CASSQDTGAVDTQYF. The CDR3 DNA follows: TGTGCCAGCAGCCAAGATACGGGAGCGGTAGATACGCAGTATTTT.

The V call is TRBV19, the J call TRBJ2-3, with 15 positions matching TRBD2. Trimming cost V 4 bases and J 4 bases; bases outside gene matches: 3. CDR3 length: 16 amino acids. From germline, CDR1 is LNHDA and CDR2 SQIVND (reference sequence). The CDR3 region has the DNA TGTGCCAGTAGTACCGGACTAGCGGGGGGGGCAGATACGCAGTATTTT. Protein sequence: CASSTGLAGGADTQYF.

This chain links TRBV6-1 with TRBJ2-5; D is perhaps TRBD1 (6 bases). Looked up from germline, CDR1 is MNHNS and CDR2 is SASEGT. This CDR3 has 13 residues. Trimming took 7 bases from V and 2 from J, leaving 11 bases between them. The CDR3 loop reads CASTRTEQETQYF. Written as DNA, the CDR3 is TGTGCCAGCACTAGGACAGAGCAAGAGACCCAGTACTTC.

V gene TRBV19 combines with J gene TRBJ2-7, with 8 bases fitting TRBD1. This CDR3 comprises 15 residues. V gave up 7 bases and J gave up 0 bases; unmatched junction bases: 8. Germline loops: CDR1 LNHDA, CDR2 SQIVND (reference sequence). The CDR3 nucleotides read TGTGCCAGTACCGAGAGACAGGGGTACTCCTACGAGCAGTACTTC. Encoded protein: CASTERQGYSYEQYF.

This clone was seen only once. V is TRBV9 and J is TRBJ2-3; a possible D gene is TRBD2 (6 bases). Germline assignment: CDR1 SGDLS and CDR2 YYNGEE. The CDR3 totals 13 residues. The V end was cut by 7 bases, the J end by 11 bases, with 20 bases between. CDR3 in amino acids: CASLAGTLVGQYF. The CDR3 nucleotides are TGTGCCAGCCTGGCGGGAACCTTAGTTGGGCAGTATTTT.